These T cell receptor beta chains were read from a single sample in a study of identical twins. TCRdb re-analysed the 5' RACE reads in MiXCR, keeping a single row per CDR3 protein. The data hold about 250,000 distinct CDR3 sequences, with 6% to 8% observed a single time. These same data were also listed under a study on yellow fever vaccine responses in identical twins.

The source material was CD8+ T cells sorted from blood. These receptors came from a woman aged 18-29 years in good health. Each CDR3 is given with its conserved first and last residue. Fields, in order: D gene, V gene, clone size, J gene, CDR3 protein, CDR3 DNA. A D gene is named only where the DNA matches it firmly. The size of a clone is reported for some rows only, either as once, few or many, or as a class for expanded clones.

D: -; V: TRBV12-5; size: few; J: TRBJ1-2; CDR3: CASGPGGTGAEGYTF; DNA: TGTGCTAGTGGTCCCGGAGGGACGGGGGCAGAGGGTTACACCTTC
D: -; V: TRBV6-6; size: -; J: TRBJ2-3; CDR3: CASSFTGIDTQYF; DNA: TGTGCCAGCAGCTTTACAGGCATCGATACGCAGTATTTT
D: -; V: TRBV29-1; size: many; J: TRBJ1-1; CDR3: CSVVSWGPVNTEAFF; DNA: TGCAGCGTTGTGAGCTGGGGCCCTGTGAACACTGAAGCTTTCTTT
D: TRBD2; V: TRBV12-3/TRBV12-4; size: -; J: TRBJ2-1; CDR3: CASSFGGGAGNEQFF; DNA: TGTGCCAGCAGTTTTGGCGGGGGGGCCGGGAATGAGCAGTTCTTC
D: -; V: TRBV6-5; size: few; J: TRBJ1-1; CDR3: CASSYDRMNTEAFF; DNA: TGTGCCAGCAGTTACGACCGAATGAACACTGAAGCTTTCTTT
D: -; V: TRBV5-1; size: few; J: TRBJ2-1; CDR3: CASTIPGSPGEQFF; DNA: TGCGCCAGCACGATACCGGGTTCCCCCGGCGAGCAGTTCTTC
D: -; V: TRBV5-1; size: few; J: TRBJ1-1; CDR3: CASSFGADKATVEAFF; DNA: TGCGCCAGCAGCTTTGGGGCCGACAAGGCGACGGTTGAAGCTTTCTTT
D: -; V: TRBV20-1; size: many; J: TRBJ2-7; CDR3: CSARGTPGTIEEQYF; DNA: TGCAGTGCTAGAGGTACACCGGGGACAATAGAGGAGCAGTACTTC
D: TRBD1; V: TRBV5-5; size: many; J: TRBJ2-1; CDR3: CASSRTGNIRNEQFF; DNA: TGTGCCAGCAGCAGGACAGGGAATATTAGGAATGAGCAGTTCTTC
D: -; V: TRBV7-9; size: -; J: TRBJ2-3; CDR3: CASSFPGNADTQYF; DNA: TGTGCCAGCAGCTTTCCGGGGAATGCAGATACGCAGTATTTT
D: -; V: TRBV7-6; size: few; J: TRBJ2-3; CDR3: CASSFRGRFTDTQYF; DNA: -
D: -; V: TRBV5-1; size: many; J: TRBJ2-7; CDR3: CASSFGLSYEQYF; DNA: TGCGCCAGCAGCTTCGGGCTATCCTACGAGCAGTACTTC
D: -; V: TRBV5-6; size: few; J: TRBJ2-7; CDR3: CASSLIRDLHSYEQYF; DNA: TGTGCCAGCAGCTTGATTCGGGACCTACACTCCTACGAGCAGTACTTC
D: TRBD2; V: TRBV6-2/TRBV6-3; size: few; J: TRBJ2-3; CDR3: CASSYPGGGDRELAGQDTQYF; DNA: TGTGCCAGCAGTTACCCGGGGGGGGGTGATAGGGAACTCGCGGGTCAAGATACGCAGTATTTT
D: TRBD1; V: TRBV4-1; size: many; J: TRBJ2-1; CDR3: CASSQPWGGTGFSNEQFF; DNA: TGCGCCAGCAGCCAACCCTGGGGAGGGACAGGGTTTTCCAATGAGCAGTTCTTC
D: -; V: TRBV13; size: -; J: TRBJ2-7; CDR3: CASSLAPGQGSGYEQYF; DNA: TGTGCCAGCAGCTTAGCGCCGGGGCAGGGTTCGGGCTACGAGCAGTACTTC
D: -; V: TRBV9; size: few; J: TRBJ2-1; CDR3: CASSVAGVDNEQFF; DNA: TGTGCCAGCAGCGTAGCGGGAGTGGATAATGAGCAGTTCTTC
D: -; V: TRBV28; size: -; J: TRBJ1-2; CDR3: CASTRPGTNYGYTF; DNA: TGTGCCAGCACCAGACCGGGGACCAACTATGGCTACACCTTC
D: TRBD1; V: TRBV12-3/TRBV12-4; size: -; J: TRBJ1-1; CDR3: CASSLSGTANTEAFF; DNA: TGTGCCAGCAGTTTGTCCGGGACAGCGAACACTGAAGCTTTCTTT
D: -; V: TRBV29-1; size: -; J: TRBJ1-1; CDR3: CSVEVGVITEAFF; DNA: TGCAGCGTTGAAGTTGGGGTTATCACTGAAGCTTTCTTT
D: -; V: TRBV4-1; size: few; J: TRBJ2-1; CDR3: CASSPNDDINEQFF; DNA: TGCGCCAGCAGCCCGAACGATGACATAAATGAGCAGTTCTTC
D: TRBD2; V: TRBV12-3/TRBV12-4; size: once; J: TRBJ2-2; CDR3: CASGSGGAGTGELFF; DNA: TGTGCCAGCGGTAGCGGGGGGGCCGGGACCGGGGAGCTGTTTTTT
D: TRBD2; V: TRBV10-2; size: -; J: TRBJ2-4; CDR3: CASSTSGGAKNIQYF; DNA: TGCGCCAGCAGTACTAGCGGAGGTGCCAAAAACATTCAGTACTTC
D: -; V: TRBV5-6; size: -; J: TRBJ2-3; CDR3: CASSLASATDTQYF; DNA: TGTGCCAGCAGCCTGGCCTCTGCGACAGATACGCAGTATTTT
D: -; V: TRBV18; size: -; J: TRBJ2-7; CDR3: CASSPLSTPEQYF; DNA: TGTGCCAGCTCACCACTTTCGACCCCCGAGCAGTACTTC
D: -; V: TRBV29-1; size: many; J: TRBJ2-5; CDR3: CSVDEVANQETQYF; DNA: TGCAGCGTTGATGAGGTGGCAAACCAAGAGACCCAGTACTTC
D: -; V: TRBV24-1; size: -; J: TRBJ2-6; CDR3: CATSDRDTGSGANVLTF; DNA: TGTGCCACCAGTGACCGAGACACAGGGTCTGGGGCCAACGTCCTGACTTTC
D: TRBD1; V: TRBV7-9; size: many; J: TRBJ1-2; CDR3: CASSSGTGIYGYTF; DNA: TGTGCCAGCAGCTCCGGGACAGGCATCTATGGCTACACCTTC
D: -; V: TRBV4-1; size: -; J: TRBJ2-1; CDR3: CASSESIATNNEQFF; DNA: TGCGCCAGCAGCGAAAGTATCGCTACCAACAATGAGCAGTTCTTC
D: -; V: TRBV6-1; size: few; J: TRBJ1-3; CDR3: CASSVTGSGNTIYF; DNA: TGTGCCAGCAGTGTGACAGGATCTGGAAACACCATATATTTT
D: -; V: TRBV29-1; size: -; J: TRBJ2-5; CDR3: CSVEDLEVAVQQETQYF; DNA: TGCAGCGTTGAAGATCTGGAGGTAGCAGTCCAACAAGAGACCCAGTACTTC
D: TRBD2; V: TRBV12-3/TRBV12-4; size: many; J: TRBJ2-3; CDR3: CASSPGGQPDTQYF; DNA: TGTGCCAGCAGTCCGGGGGGGCAGCCAGATACGCAGTATTTT
D: TRBD2; V: TRBV15; size: -; J: TRBJ2-5; CDR3: CATSRVPSLADQETQYF; DNA: TGTGCCACCAGCAGAGTTCCTTCCCTAGCGGACCAAGAGACCCAGTACTTC
D: TRBD2; V: TRBV12-3/TRBV12-4; size: few; J: TRBJ2-1; CDR3: CASSMGLAGGNNEQFF; DNA: TGTGCCAGCAGCATGGGACTAGCGGGAGGAAACAATGAGCAGTTCTTC
D: -; V: TRBV3-1; size: many; J: TRBJ2-5; CDR3: CASSQELQDKETQYF; DNA: TGTGCCAGCAGCCAAGAATTACAGGATAAAGAGACCCAGTACTTC
D: TRBD2; V: TRBV7-9; size: few; J: TRBJ2-3; CDR3: CATALWGLAGDTDTQYF; DNA: TGTGCCACCGCCCTTTGGGGACTAGCGGGAGACACAGATACGCAGTATTTT
D: TRBD1; V: TRBV2; size: -; J: TRBJ1-2; CDR3: CASREPGQRPIYGYTF; DNA: TGTGCCAGCAGGGAACCGGGACAGCGGCCGATCTATGGCTACACCTTC
D: TRBD1; V: TRBV9; size: few; J: TRBJ1-2; CDR3: CASSETGLGYTF; DNA: TGTGCCAGCAGCGAGACAGGGCTTGGCTACACCTTC
D: -; V: TRBV6-5; size: few; J: TRBJ2-3; CDR3: CASSYVGGDTDTQYF; DNA: TGTGCCAGCAGTTACGTAGGTGGGGACACAGATACGCAGTATTTT
D: -; V: TRBV24-1; size: few; J: TRBJ2-3; CDR3: CATSDLDSGYPDTQYF; DNA: TGTGCCACCAGTGATTTAGACAGTGGTTATCCCGATACGCAGTATTTT
D: -; V: TRBV25-1; size: -; J: TRBJ2-1; CDR3: CASSELAGPYNEQFF; DNA: TGTGCCAGCAGTGAATTGGCGGGCCCTTACAATGAGCAGTTCTTC
D: TRBD2; V: TRBV14; size: few; J: TRBJ2-7; CDR3: CASSQPSSGNSRSYEQYF; DNA: TGTGCCAGCAGCCAACCTTCTAGCGGGAATAGCCGCTCCTACGAGCAGTACTTC
D: -; V: TRBV10-3; size: many; J: TRBJ1-1; CDR3: CAISEGAPLEAFF; DNA: TGTGCCATCAGTGAGGGGGCGCCCCTTGAAGCTTTCTTT
D: -; V: TRBV28; size: few; J: TRBJ1-2; CDR3: CASSQPVGRTNYGYTF; DNA: TGTGCCAGCAGTCAACCCGTGGGCAGGACTAACTATGGCTACACCTTC
D: -; V: TRBV4-1; size: many; J: TRBJ2-5; CDR3: CASSQDTSPQETQYF; DNA: TGCGCCAGCAGCCAAGATACAAGTCCCCAAGAGACCCAGTACTTC
D: -; V: TRBV7-8; size: -; J: TRBJ1-1; CDR3: CASSFTGPLMNTEAFF; DNA: TGTGCCAGCAGCTTCACAGGGCCCCTGATGAACACTGAAGCTTTCTTT
D: -; V: TRBV5-1; size: many; J: TRBJ2-2; CDR3: CASSFGPLPGTGELFF; DNA: TGCGCCAGCAGCTTCGGGCCGCTTCCGGGTACCGGGGAGCTGTTTTTT
D: TRBD2; V: TRBV12-3/TRBV12-4; size: many; J: TRBJ2-3; CDR3: CASSLAGGLDTQYF; DNA: TGTGCCAGCAGTCTAGCGGGAGGGTTGGATACGCAGTATTTT
D: -; V: TRBV7-6; size: few; J: TRBJ2-3; CDR3: CASSLESSARDTQYF; DNA: TGTGCCAGCAGCTTAGAAAGTAGTGCTCGGGATACGCAGTATTTT
D: -; V: TRBV7-9; size: few; J: TRBJ2-4; CDR3: CASSSPRWGLAKNIQYF; DNA: TGTGCCAGCAGCTCCCCCCGGTGGGGGTTAGCCAAAAACATTCAGTACTTC
D: -; V: TRBV10-3; size: few; J: TRBJ2-7; CDR3: CAISDDSHEQYF; DNA: TGTGCCATCAGCGATGACAGCCACGAGCAGTACTTC
D: -; V: TRBV29-1; size: many; J: TRBJ2-7; CDR3: CSVEWGYEQYF; DNA: TGCAGCGTTGAATGGGGCTACGAGCAGTACTTC
D: -; V: TRBV25-1; size: -; J: TRBJ2-3; CDR3: CASSEGIDTQYF; DNA: TGTGCCAGCAGTGAAGGTATAGATACGCAGTATTTT
D: TRBD2; V: TRBV5-6; size: few; J: TRBJ2-3; CDR3: CASSLESGRGTQYF; DNA: TGTGCCAGCAGCTTGGAAAGCGGGAGGGGTACGCAGTATTTT